Listed below are T cell receptor beta chains from one sample, sequenced in a study of OX40 agonist ivuxolimab in advanced cancers. Here immunoSEQ multiplex PCR was the method, and the copy in TCRdb shows in-frame clones only, minus some. The table shows 55,000 to 65,000 clones, with 85% occurring only once. The sample in question was CD4+ or CD8+ T cells sorted from blood, obtained in a trial of the OX40 agonist ivuxolimab. These receptors were obtained from an adult with an advanced solid tumor such as melanoma, head and neck, liver or kidney cancer. Both conserved end residues are part of each CDR3. A D gene is named only where the DNA matches it firmly. Only part of the rows carry a size: once, few, many, or a class if the clone is expanded.

size	D	V	J	CDR3	DNA
NA	NA	TRBV4-1	TRBJ1-1	CASSHGNTEAFF	TGCGCCAGCAGCCATGGGAACACTGAAGCTTTCTTT
NA	TRBD1	TRBV5-1	TRBJ2-3	CASSLVGTGGTDTQYF	TGCGCCAGCAGCTTGGTCGGGACAGGGGGCACAGATACGCAGTATTTT
NA	NA	TRBV7-9	TRBJ2-5	CASSLFGSTGPRETQYF	TGTGCCAGCAGCTTATTCGGGTCGACAGGACCACGGGAGACCCAGTACTTC
once	TRBD2	TRBV4-2	TRBJ2-3	CASSQEASGGAADTQYF	TGTGCCAGCAGCCAAGAGGCTAGCGGGGGGGCCGCAGATACGCAGTATTTT
NA	TRBD1	TRBV11-2	TRBJ1-1	CASSFATGKAEAFF	TGTGCCAGCAGCTTCGCGACAGGGAAAGCTGAAGCTTTCTTT
NA	NA	TRBV18	TRBJ1-1	CASSPGRGNTEAFF	TGTGCCAGCTCACCAGGACGTGGGAACACTGAAGCTTTCTTT
NA	NA	TRBV9	TRBJ2-3	CASSVLGGSTDTQYF	TGTGCCAGCAGCGTCCTTGGCGGGAGCACAGATACGCAGTATTTT
NA	NA	TRBV10-3	TRBJ2-3	CAISESRGVGTDTQYF	TGTGCCATCAGTGAGTCGAGGGGGGTTGGGACAGATACGCAGTATTTT
once	NA	TRBV19	TRBJ2-2	CASQKLPTTGELFF	TGTGCCTCTCAAAAATTACCCACCACCGGGGAGCTGTTTTTT
NA	NA	TRBV29-1	TRBJ2-5	CSVEGRVDQETQYF	TGCAGCGTTGAAGGACGCGTTGATCAAGAGACCCAGTACTTC
NA	TRBD1	TRBV4-1	TRBJ2-7	CASSHPGQGAREQYF	TGCGCCAGCAGCCACCCTGGACAGGGGGCGCGCGAGCAGTACTTC
NA	NA	TRBV6-4	TRBJ1-5	CASRGKRVHF	TGTGCCAGCAGGGGGAAACGGGTGCATTTT
few	TRBD2	TRBV5-5	TRBJ2-7	CASSLRGAYEQYF	TGTGCCAGCAGCTTACGGGGGGCCTACGAGCAGTACTTC
few	NA	TRBV28	TRBJ1-6	CASSSSGPSSYNSPLHF	NA
NA	NA	TRBV5-4	TRBJ2-3	CASSLGTLSDTQYF	TGTGCCAGCAGCTTGGGGACCCTATCAGATACGCAGTATTTT
few	NA	TRBV11-2	TRBJ2-5	CASSLVQETQYF	TGTGCCAGCAGCTTAGTTCAAGAGACCCAGTACTTC
NA	TRBD1	TRBV2	TRBJ2-1	CASIADRGGYNEQFF	TGTGCCAGCATTGCTGACAGGGGGGGCTACAATGAGCAGTTCTTC
NA	NA	TRBV19	TRBJ1-6	CASSGWGSSYNSPLHF	TGTGCCAGTAGTGGTTGGGGGAGCTCCTATAATTCACCCCTCCACTTT
NA	NA	TRBV19	TRBJ2-5	CASSSPGTPQETQYF	TGTGCCAGTAGTAGCCCTGGGACACCGCAAGAGACCCAGTACTTC
NA	NA	TRBV7-6	TRBJ2-3	CASSIGGPGSADTQYF	TGTGCCAGCAGCATCGGGGGCCCCGGTTCGGCAGATACGCAGTATTTT
NA	NA	TRBV5-4	TRBJ2-7	CASSPGLGGEQYF	TGTGCCAGCAGCCCCGGTCTGGGGGGCGAGCAGTACTTC
NA	NA	TRBV30	TRBJ2-2	CAWSVLSSGELFF	TGTGCCTGGAGTGTACTAAGTTCTGGGGAGCTGTTTTTT
once	NA	TRBV6-5	TRBJ1-1	CASSNVNTEAFF	TGTGCCAGCTCTAACGTGAACACTGAAGCTTTCTTT
few	NA	TRBV21-1	TRBJ2-7	CASSKAGEWAGGTYEQYF	NA
NA	NA	TRBV10-2	TRBJ2-3	CASSLAASTDTQYF	TGCGCCAGCAGCTTAGCAGCTAGCACAGATACGCAGTATTTT
NA	NA	TRBV6-1	TRBJ2-7	CASSDWAGAAAYEQYF	TGTGCCAGCAGTGATTGGGCCGGGGCCGCGGCCTACGAGCAGTACTTC
few	TRBD1	TRBV6-5	TRBJ1-2	CASIGQGEGYTF	TGTGCCAGCATTGGACAGGGAGAGGGCTACACCTTC
NA	NA	TRBV2	TRBJ1-1	CASRQDGGSNTEAFF	TGTGCCAGCAGACAGGACGGGGGGTCTAACACTGAAGCTTTCTTT
NA	NA	TRBV5-6	TRBJ2-5	CASSPDNQLQYF	TGTGCCAGCAGTCCAGACAATCAACTCCAGTACTTC